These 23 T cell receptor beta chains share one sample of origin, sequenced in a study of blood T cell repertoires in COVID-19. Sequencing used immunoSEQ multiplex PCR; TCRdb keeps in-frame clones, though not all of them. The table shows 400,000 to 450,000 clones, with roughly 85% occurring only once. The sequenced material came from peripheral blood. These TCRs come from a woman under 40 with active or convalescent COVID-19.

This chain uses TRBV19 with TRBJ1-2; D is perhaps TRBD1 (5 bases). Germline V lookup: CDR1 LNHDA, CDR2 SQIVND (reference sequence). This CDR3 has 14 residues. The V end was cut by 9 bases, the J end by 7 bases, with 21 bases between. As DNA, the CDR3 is TGTGCCAGGGACGGAGGGGTGAAGAGGCTTGGCTACACCTTC. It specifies CARDGGVKRLGYTF.

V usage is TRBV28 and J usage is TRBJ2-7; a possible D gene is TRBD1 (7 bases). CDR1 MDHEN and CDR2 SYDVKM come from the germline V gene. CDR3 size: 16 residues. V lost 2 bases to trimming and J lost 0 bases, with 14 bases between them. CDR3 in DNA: TGTGCCAGCAGTTTAGTTGGCGGGACAGTCTCCTACGAGCAGTACTTC. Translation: CASSLVGGTVSYEQYF.

CDR3 nucleotides: TGTGCCAGCAGCCAAGTTCAGGGAGGGGCTGAAGCTTTCTTT. This translates into CASSQVQGGAEAFF. The V gene is TRBV3-1 (or the pseudogene TRBV3-2), the J gene TRBJ1-1; tentatively, D is TRBD1 (5 bases). CDR1 is LGHDT and CDR2 is YNNKEL in the germline V gene (reference sequence). The CDR3 has 14 residues. The V end lost 1 base, the J end lost 6 bases, and 12 bases lay between the germline ends.

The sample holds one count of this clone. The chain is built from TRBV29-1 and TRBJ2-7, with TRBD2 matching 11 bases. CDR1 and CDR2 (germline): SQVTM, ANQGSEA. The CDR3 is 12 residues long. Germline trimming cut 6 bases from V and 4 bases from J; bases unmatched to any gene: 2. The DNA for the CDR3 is TGCAGCGTCGGGACTAGCGGATACGAGCAGTACTTC. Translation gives CSVGTSGYEQYF.

In nucleotides, the CDR3 is TGCGCCAGCAGTCGACCGACTAGCGCCTCCCCCGATGAGCAGTTCTTC. Translating gives CASSRPTSASPDEQFF. The chain recombines TRBV4-1 with TRBJ2-1; 8 bases are a match to TRBD2. The CDR3 length is 16 residues. The germline gives CDR1 MGHRA, CDR2 YSYEKL. V dropped 6 bases and J dropped 8; count of bases not matched to a gene: 15.

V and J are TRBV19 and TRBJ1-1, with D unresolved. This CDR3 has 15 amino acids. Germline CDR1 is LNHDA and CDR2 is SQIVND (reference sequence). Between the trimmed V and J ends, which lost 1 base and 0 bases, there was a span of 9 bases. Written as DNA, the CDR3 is TGTGCCAGTAGTATAGTTACGGGAGTGAACACTGAAGCTTTCTTT. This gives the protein CASSIVTGVNTEAFF.

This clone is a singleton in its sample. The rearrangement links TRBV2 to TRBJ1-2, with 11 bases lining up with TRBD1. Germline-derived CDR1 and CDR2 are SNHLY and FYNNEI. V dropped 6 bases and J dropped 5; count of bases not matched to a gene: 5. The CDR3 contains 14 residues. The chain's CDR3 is CASREGTGGYGYTF. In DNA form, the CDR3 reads TGTGCCAGCAGAGAGGGGACAGGGGGGTATGGCTACACCTTC.

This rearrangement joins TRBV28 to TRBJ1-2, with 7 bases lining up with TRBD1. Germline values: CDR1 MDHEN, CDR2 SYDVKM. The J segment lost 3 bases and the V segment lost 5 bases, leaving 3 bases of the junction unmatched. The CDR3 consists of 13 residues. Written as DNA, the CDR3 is TGTGCCAGCAGTAAAACAGGGGACTATGGCTACACCTTC. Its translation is CASSKTGDYGYTF.

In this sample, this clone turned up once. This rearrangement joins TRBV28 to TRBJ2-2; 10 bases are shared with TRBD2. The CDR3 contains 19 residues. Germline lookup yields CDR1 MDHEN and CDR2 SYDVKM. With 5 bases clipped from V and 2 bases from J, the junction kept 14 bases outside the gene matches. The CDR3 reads CASSLPTRTSGFNTGELFF. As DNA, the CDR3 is TGTGCCAGCAGTCTTCCCACTAGGACTAGCGGCTTTAACACCGGGGAGCTGTTTTTT.

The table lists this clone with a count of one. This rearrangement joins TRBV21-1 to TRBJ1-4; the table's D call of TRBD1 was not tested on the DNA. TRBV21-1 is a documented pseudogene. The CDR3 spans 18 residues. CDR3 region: CASSLHRDRGKANEKLFF. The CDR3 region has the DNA TGTGCCAGCAGCCTGCACCGGGACAGGGGTAAGGCTAATGAAAAACTGTTTTTT.

CDR3 coding DNA: TGTGCCAGCAGTCCCTCGTTGAGGAGCGCAACTAATGAAAAACTGTTTTTT. This gives the protein CASSPSLRSATNEKLFF. V usage is TRBV27 and J usage is TRBJ1-4, with no clear D. In germline, CDR1 is MNHEY, CDR2 SMNVEV (reference sequence). Trimming removed 5 bases from V and 0 bases from J, with 16 bases in between. The CDR3 contains 17 residues.

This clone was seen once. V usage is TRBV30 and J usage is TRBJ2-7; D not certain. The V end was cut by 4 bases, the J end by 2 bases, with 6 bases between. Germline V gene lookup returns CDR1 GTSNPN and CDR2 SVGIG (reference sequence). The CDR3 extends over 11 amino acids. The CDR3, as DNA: TGTGCCTGGACGAGGACCTACGAGCAGTACTTC. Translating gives CAWTRTYEQYF.

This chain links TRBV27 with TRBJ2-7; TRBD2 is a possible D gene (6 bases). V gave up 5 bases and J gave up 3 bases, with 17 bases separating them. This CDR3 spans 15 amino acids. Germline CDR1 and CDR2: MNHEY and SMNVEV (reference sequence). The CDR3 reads CASSPGRGTFYEQYF. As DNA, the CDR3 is TGTGCCAGCAGTCCCGGCCGGGGGACTTTCTACGAGCAGTACTTC.

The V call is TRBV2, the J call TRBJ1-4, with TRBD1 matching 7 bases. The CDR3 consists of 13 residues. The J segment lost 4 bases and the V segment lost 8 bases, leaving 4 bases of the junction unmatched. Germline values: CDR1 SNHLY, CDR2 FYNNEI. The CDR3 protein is CASGGQLNEKLFF. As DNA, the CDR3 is TGTGCCAGCGGGGGACAGCTTAATGAAAAACTGTTTTTT.

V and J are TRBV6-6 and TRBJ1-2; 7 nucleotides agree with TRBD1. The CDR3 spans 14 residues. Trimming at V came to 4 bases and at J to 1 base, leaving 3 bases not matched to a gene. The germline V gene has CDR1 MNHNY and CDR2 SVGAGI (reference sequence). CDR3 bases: TGTGCCAGCAGTTCGGACAGGTATAACTATGGCTACACCTTC. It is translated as CASSSDRYNYGYTF.

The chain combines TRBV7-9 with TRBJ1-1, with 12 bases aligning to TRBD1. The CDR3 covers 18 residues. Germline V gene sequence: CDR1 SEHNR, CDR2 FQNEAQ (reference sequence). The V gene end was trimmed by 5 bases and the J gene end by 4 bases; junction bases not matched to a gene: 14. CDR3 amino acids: CASSIRDRGLFVGTEAFF. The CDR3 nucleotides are TGTGCCAGCAGCATCCGGGACAGGGGGCTGTTTGTGGGCACTGAAGCTTTCTTT.

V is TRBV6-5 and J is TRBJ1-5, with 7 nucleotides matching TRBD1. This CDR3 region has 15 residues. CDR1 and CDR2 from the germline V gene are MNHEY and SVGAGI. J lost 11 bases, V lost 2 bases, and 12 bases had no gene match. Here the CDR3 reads CASSYGTEATSAQHF. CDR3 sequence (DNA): TGTGCCAGCAGTTACGGGACAGAAGCTACCTCGGCCCAGCATTTT.

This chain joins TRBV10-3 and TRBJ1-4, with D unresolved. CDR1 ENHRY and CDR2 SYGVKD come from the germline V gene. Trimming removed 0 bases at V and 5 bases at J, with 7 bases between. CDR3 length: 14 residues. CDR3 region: CAISESRENEKLFF. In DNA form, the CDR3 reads TGTGCCATCAGTGAGTCGAGGGAGAATGAAAAACTGTTTTTT.

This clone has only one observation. The CDR3: CASSSLTSGVYEQYF. The CDR3 DNA reads TGTGCCAGCAGCTCGTTGACTAGCGGGGTTTACGAGCAGTACTTC. This rearrangement joins TRBV13 to TRBJ2-7; 11 nucleotides agree with TRBD2. Germline V gives CDR1 PRHDT, CDR2 FYEKMQ (reference sequence). V shed 4 bases and J 4 bases; nucleotides not matched to a gene: 6. CDR3 length: 15 amino acids.

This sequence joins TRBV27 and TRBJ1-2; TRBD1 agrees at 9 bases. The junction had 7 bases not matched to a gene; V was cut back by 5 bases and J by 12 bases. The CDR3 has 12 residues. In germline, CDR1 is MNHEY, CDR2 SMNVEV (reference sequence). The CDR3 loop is CASSPGTGRNTF. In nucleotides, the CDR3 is TGTGCCAGCAGTCCCGGGACAGGGAGGAACACCTTC.

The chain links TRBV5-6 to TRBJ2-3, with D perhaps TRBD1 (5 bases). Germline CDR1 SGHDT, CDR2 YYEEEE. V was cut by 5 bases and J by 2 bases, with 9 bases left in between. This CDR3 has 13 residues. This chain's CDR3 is CASRRQFTDTQYF. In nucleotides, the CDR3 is TGTGCCAGCAGACGACAGTTCACAGATACGCAGTATTTT.

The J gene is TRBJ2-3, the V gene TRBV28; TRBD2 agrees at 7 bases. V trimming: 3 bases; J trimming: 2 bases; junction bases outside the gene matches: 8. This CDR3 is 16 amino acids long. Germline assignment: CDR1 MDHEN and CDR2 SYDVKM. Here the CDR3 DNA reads TGTGCCAGCAGTTTGTCGAGCGGGAAGGACACAGATACGCAGTATTTT. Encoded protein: CASSLSSGKDTDTQYF. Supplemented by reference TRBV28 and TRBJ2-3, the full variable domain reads DVKVTQSSRYLVKRTGEKVFLECVQDMDHENMFWYRQDPGLGLRLIYFSYDVKMKEKGDIPEGYSVSREKKERFSLILESASTNQTSMYLCASSLSSGKDTDTQYFGPGTRLTVL.

The CDR3 bases are TGTGCCAGCAGACAGGGGGCCACTGAAGCTTTCTTT. It codes for CASRQGATEAFF. This rearrangement joins TRBV6-5 to TRBJ1-1; 9 positions agree with TRBD1. The CDR3 has 12 residues. Germline V lookup: CDR1 MNHEY, CDR2 SVGAGI. V dropped 6 bases and J dropped 4; count of bases not matched to a gene: 0.